This T cell receptor (beta chain) was captured in a study of T-cell memory formation after mild COVID-19. For the study at large: Clusters of TCRs were largely donor specific.

Germline-derived CDR1 and CDR2 are MNHEY and SVGEGT. CDR3 size: 16 residues. After removal of 0 bases from V and 5 bases from J, the junction contained 6 bases not matched to a gene. This clonotype was seen a handful of times. MiXCR, applied by TCRdb to the 5' RACE reads, yields one record per CDR3 protein. The sample lists some 260,000 distinct CDR3 sequences, less than 20% seen once, with approximately 3.4% in the top ten. The material sequenced was PBMCs or a T cell subset sorted from them (not recorded which). The genes are TRBV6-2 or TRBV6-3 and TRBJ2-5, with TRBD2 identical over 10 bases. This TCR came from a man between 18 and 35 years old who had mild COVID-19 (a few samples of this study predate the infection). Cell type and time point are not known. The DNA of the CDR3 is TGTGCCAGCAGTTACTCTCTAGCGGGGGCTCGGGAGACCCAGTACTTC. Translation: CASSYSLAGARETQYF.